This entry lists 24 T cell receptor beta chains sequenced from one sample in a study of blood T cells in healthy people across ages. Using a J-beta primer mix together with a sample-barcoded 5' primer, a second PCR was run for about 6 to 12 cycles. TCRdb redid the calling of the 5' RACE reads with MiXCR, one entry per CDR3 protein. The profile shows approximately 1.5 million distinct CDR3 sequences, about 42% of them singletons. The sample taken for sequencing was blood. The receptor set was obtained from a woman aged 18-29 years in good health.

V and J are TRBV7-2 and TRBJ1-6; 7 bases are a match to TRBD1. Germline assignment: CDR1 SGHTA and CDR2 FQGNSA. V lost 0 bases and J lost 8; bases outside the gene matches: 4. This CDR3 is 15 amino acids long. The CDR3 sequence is CASSLARTGHSPLHF. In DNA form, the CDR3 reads TGTGCCAGCAGCTTAGCGCGGACAGGTCATTCACCCCTCCACTTT.

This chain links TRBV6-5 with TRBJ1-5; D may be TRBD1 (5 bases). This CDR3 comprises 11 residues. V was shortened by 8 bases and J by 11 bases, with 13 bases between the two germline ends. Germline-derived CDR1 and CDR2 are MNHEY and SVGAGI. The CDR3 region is CASGFGGAQHF. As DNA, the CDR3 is TGTGCCAGCGGTTTCGGGGGGGCCCAGCATTTT.

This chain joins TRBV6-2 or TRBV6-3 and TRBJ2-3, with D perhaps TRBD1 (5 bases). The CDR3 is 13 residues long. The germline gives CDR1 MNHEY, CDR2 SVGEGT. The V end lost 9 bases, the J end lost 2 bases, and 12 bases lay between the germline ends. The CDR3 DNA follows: TGTGCCAGTAAGCAGGGTTTCACAGATACGCAGTATTTT. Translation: CASKQGFTDTQYF.

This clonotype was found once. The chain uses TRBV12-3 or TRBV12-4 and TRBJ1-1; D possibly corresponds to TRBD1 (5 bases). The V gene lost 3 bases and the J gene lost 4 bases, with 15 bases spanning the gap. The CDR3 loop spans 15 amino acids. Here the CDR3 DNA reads TGTGCCAGCAGTTTGATTGGGACCGCCGTCACTGAAGCTTTCTTT. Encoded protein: CASSLIGTAVTEAFF.

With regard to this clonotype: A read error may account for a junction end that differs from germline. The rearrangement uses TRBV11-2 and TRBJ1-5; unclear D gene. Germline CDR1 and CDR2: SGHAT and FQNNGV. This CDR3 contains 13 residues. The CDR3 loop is CANSVAAGQPQHF. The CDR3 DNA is TGTGCCAACAGCGTAGCAGCTGGTCAGCCCCAGCATTTT.

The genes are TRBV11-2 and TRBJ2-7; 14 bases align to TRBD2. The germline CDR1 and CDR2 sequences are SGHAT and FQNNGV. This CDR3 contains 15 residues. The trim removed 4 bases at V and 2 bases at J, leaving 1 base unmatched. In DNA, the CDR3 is TGTGCCAGCAGCTCGACTAGCGGGAGGGCCTACGAGCAGTACTTC. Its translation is CASSSTSGRAYEQYF.

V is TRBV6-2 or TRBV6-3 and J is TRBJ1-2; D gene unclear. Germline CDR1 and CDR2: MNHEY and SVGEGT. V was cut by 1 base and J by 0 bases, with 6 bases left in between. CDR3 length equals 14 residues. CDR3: CASSYYLANYGYTF. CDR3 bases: TGTGCCAGCAGTTACTACTTAGCTAACTATGGCTACACCTTC.

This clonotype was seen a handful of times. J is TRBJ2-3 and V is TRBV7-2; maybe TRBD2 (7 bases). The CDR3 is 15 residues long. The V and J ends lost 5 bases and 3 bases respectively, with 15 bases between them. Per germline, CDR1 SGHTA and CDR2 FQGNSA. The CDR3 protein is CASSPYRGATDTQYF. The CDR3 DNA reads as TGTGCCAGCAGCCCCTATCGGGGGGCAACAGATACGCAGTATTTT. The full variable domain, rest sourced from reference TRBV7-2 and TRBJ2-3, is GAGVSQSPSNKVTEKGKDVELRCDPISGHTALYWYRQSLGQGLEFLIYFQGNSAPDKSGLPSDRFSAERTGGSVSTLTIQRTQQEDSAVYLCASSPYRGATDTQYFGPGTRLTVL.

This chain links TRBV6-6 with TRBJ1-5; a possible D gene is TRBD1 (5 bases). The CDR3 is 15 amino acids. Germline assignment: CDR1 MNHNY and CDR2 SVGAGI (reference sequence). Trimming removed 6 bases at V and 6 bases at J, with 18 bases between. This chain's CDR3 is CASSHLGGKAQPQHF. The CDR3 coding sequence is TGTGCCAGCAGCCACCTGGGGGGGAAGGCTCAGCCCCAGCATTTT.

CDR3 in amino acids: CASSSQGLKYEQYF. CDR3 DNA sequence: TGTGCCAGCAGCAGCCAGGGACTGAAGTACGAGCAGTACTTC. The chain uses TRBV2 and TRBJ2-7; a weak D match, TRBD2 (6 bases). V gave up 6 bases and J gave up 4 bases, with 16 bases separating them. Germline lookup yields CDR1 SNHLY and CDR2 FYNNEI. The CDR3 extends over 14 amino acids.

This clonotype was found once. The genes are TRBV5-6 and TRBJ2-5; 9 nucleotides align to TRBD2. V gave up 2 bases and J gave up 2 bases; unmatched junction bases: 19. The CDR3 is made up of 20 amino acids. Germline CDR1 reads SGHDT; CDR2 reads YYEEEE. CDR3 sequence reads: CASSLWGYRPSGDTQETQYF. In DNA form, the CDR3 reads TGTGCCAGCAGCTTATGGGGCTACCGGCCTAGCGGGGATACTCAAGAGACCCAGTACTTC.

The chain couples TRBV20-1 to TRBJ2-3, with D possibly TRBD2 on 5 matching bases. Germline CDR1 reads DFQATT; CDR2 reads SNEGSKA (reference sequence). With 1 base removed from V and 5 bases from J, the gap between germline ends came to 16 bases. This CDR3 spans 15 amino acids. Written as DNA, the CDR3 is TGCAGTGCTAGAGGCTCGGGGAGACGGGGAGATACGCAGTATTTT. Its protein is CSARGSGRRGDTQYF.

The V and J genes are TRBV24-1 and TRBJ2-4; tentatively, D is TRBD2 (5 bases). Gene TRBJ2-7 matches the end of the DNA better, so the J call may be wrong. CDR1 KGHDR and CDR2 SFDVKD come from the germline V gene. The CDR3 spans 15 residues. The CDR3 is CATSDSRGSGDEQYF. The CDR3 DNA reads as TGTGCCACCAGTGATTCCCGGGGAAGTGGCGACGAGCAGTACTTC.

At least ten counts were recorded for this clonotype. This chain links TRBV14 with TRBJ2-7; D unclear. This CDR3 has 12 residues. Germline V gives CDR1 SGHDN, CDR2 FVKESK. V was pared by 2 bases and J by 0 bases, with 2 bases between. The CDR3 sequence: CASSQISYEQYF. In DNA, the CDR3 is TGTGCCAGCAGCCAAATCTCCTACGAGCAGTACTTC.

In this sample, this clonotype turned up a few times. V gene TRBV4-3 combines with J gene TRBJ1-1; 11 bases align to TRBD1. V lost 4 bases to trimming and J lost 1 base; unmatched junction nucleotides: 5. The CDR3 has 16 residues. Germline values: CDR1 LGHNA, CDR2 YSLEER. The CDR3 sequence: CASSRGTGGGNTEAFF. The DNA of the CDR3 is TGCGCCAGCAGCCGCGGGACAGGGGGAGGGAACACTGAAGCTTTCTTT.

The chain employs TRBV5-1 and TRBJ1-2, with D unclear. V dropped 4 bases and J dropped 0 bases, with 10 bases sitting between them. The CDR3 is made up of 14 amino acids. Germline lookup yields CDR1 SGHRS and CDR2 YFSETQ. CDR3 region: CASSDQSTNYGYTF. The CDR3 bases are TGCGCCAGCAGCGACCAGTCGACTAACTATGGCTACACCTTC.

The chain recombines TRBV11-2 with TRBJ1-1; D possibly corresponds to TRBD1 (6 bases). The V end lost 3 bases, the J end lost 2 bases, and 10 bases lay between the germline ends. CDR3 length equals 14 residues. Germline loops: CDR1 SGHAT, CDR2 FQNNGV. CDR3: CASSFGTFNTEAFF. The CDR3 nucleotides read TGTGCCAGCAGCTTTGGGACATTCAACACTGAAGCTTTCTTT. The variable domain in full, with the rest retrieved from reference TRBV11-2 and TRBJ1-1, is EAGVAQSPRYKIIEKRQSVAFWCNPISGHATLYWYQQILGQGPKLLIQFQNNGVVDDSQLPKDRFSAERLKGVDSTLKIQPAKLEDSAVYLCASSFGTFNTEAFFGQGTRLTVV.

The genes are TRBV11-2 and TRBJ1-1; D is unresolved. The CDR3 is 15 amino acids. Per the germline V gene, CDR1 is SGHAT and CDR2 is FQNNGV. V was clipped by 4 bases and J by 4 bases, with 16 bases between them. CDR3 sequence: CASSSVQRRGTEAFF. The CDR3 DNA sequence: TGTGCCAGCAGCTCAGTACAACGGCGGGGCACTGAAGCTTTCTTT.

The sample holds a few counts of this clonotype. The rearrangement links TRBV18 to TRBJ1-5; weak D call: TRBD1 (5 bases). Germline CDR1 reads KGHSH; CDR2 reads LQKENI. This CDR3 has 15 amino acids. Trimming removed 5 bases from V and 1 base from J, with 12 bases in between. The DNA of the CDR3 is TGTGCCAGCTCAGAGGGCCGGGGGAGCAATCAGCCCCAGCATTTT. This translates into CASSEGRGSNQPQHF. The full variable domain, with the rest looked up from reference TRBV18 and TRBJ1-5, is NAGVMQNPRHLVRRRGQEARLRCSPMKGHSHVYWYRQLPEEGLKFMVYLQKENIIDESGMPKERFSAEFPKEGPSILRIQQVVRGDSAAYFCASSEGRGSNQPQHFGDGTRLSIL.

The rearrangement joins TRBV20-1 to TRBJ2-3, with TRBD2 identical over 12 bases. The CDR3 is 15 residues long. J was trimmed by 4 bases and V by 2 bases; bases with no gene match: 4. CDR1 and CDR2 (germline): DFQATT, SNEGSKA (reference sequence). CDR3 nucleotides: TGCAGTGCTAGAACGACTAGCGGGGGCTCAGATACGCAGTATTTT. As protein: CSARTTSGGSDTQYF.

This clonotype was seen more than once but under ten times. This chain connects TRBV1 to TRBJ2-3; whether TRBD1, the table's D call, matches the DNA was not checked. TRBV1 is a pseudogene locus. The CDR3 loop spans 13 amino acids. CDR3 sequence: CTIQTRPRDTQYF. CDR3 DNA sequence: TGCACCATCCAAACCAGACCCCGGGATACGCAGTATTTT.

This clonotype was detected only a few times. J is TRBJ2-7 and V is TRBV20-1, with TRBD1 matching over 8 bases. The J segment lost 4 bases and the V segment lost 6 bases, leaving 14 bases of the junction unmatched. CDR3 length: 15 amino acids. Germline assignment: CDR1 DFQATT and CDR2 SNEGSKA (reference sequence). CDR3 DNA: TGCAGTGCGGGGGCAGGGGGCTTTTTGGCTTACGAGCAGTACTTC. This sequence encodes CSAGAGGFLAYEQYF.

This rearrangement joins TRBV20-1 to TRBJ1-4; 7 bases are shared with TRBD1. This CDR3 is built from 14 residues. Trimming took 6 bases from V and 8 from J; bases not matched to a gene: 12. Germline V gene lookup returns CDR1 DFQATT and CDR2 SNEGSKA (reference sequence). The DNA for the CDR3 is TGCAGTGCCAGGGATCAGGGGGTGAGAGAAAAACTGTTTTTT. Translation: CSARDQGVREKLFF.

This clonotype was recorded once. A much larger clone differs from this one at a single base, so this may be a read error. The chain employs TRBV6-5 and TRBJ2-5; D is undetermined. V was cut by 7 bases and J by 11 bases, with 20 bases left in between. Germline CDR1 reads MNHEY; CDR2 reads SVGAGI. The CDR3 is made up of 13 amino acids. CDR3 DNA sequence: TGTGCCAGCACGACGGCCGTCTACAATGAGCAGTACTTC. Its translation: CASTTAVYNEQYF.